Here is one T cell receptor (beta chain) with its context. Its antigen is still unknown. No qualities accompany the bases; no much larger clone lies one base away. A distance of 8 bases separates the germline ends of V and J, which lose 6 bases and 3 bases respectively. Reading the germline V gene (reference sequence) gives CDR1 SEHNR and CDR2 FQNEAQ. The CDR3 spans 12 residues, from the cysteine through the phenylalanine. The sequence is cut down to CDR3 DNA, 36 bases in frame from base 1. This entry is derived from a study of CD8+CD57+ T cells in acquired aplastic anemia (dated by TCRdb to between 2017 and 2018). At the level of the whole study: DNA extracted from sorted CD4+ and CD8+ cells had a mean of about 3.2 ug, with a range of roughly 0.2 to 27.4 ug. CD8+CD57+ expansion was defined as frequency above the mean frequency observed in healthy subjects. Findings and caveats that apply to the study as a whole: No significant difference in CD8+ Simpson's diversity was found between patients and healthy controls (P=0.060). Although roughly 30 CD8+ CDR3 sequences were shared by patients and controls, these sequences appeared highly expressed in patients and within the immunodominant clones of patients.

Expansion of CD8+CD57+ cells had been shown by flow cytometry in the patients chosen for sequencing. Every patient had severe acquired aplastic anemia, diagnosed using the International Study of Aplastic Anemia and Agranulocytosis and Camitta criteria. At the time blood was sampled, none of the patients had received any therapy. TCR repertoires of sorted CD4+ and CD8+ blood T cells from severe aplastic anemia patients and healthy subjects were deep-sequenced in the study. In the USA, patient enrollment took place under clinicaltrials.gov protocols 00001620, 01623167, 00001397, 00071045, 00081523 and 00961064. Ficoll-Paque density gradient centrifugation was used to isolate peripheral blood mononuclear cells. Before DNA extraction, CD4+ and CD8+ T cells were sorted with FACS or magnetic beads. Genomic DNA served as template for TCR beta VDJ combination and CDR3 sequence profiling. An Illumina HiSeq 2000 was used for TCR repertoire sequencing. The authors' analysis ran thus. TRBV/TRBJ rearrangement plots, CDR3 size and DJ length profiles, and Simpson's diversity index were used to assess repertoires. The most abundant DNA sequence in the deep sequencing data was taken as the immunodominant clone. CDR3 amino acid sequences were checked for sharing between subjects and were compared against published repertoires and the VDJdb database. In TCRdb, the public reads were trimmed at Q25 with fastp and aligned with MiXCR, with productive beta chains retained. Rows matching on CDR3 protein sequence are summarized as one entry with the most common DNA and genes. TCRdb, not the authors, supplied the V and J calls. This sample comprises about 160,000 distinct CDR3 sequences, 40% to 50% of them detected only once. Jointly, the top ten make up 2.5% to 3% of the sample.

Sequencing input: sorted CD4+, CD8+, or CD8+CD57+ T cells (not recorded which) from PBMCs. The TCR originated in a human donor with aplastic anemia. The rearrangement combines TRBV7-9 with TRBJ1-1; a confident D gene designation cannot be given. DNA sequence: TGTGCCAGCAGGAAAGGGCACACTGAAGCTTTCTTT. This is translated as CASRKGHTEAFF.